The 8 T cell receptor beta chains in this list originate from one sample, sequenced in a study of T cell repertoires in aging, cancer and after chemotherapy. TCR beta rearrangements were amplified from peripheral blood genomic DNA. Rearranged V-D-J TRB sequences were amplified with a mixed TRB-A/B primer pool. TCRdb recomputed calls from the multiplex PCR reads with MiXCR, one row per CDR3 protein. The data show fewer than 9,500 distinct CDR3 sequences, under 35% seen once. Sequenced: blood. These receptors were taken from a human donor in good health.

The chain couples TRBV4-2 to TRBJ1-3; tentatively, D is TRBD1 (5 bases). Germline-derived CDR1 and CDR2 are LGHNA and YNFKEQ. The CDR3 is 15 amino acids. Trimming removed 4 bases at V and 2 bases at J, with 12 bases between. The CDR3 loop reads CASSPAGPPGNTIYF. The CDR3 nucleotides are TGTGCCAGCAGCCCGGCAGGGCCACCTGGAAACACCATATATTTT.

The V call is TRBV7-2, the J call TRBJ1-2, with 8 bases fitting TRBD1. The V and J ends lost 4 bases and 8 bases, in that order; junction bases with no gene match: 6. The CDR3 length is 13 residues. Looked up from germline, CDR1 is SGHTA and CDR2 is FQGNSA. CDR3 sequence reads: CASSSPGDRGYTF. CDR3 nucleotide sequence: TGTGCCAGCAGCTCGCCCGGGGACAGGGGCTACACCTTC.

The V gene is TRBV10-3, the J gene TRBJ2-1, with 14 bases that match TRBD2. V was clipped by 6 bases and J by 6 bases; unmatched bases: 4. Germline V CDR1 and CDR2: ENHRY, SYGVKD. This CDR3 comprises 15 residues. CDR3 in amino acids: CAISRLAGGPNEQFF. The DNA of the CDR3 is TGTGCCATCAGCCGACTAGCGGGGGGGCCCAATGAGCAGTTCTTC.

This clonotype was found a few times. V is TRBV6-2 or TRBV6-3 and J is TRBJ2-6; the D is unclear. Germline-derived CDR1 and CDR2 are MNHEY and SVGEGT. Trimming stripped 8 bases from V and 0 bases from J, with 8 bases between. The CDR3 spans 14 residues. The CDR3 sequence is CASDRASGANVLTF. Written as DNA, the CDR3 is TGTGCCAGCGACCGCGCCTCTGGGGCCAACGTCCTGACTTTC.

This clonotype was counted between two and nine times. This chain connects TRBV7-2 to TRBJ2-1; 15 bases are shared with TRBD2. J gave up 7 bases and V 4 bases, and 5 bases lay outside the gene matches. The CDR3 has 16 amino acids. CDR1 SGHTA and CDR2 FQGNSA come from the germline V gene. The CDR3 DNA sequence: TGTGCCAGCAGCTCCGGACTAGCGGGGGGGCTTAATGAGCAGTTCTTC. Encoded protein: CASSSGLAGGLNEQFF.

The CDR3 protein is CASSGQFNTEAFF. Written as DNA, the CDR3 is TGTGCCAGCAGCGGACAGTTTAACACTGAAGCTTTCTTT. The V and J genes are TRBV7-9 and TRBJ1-1; D is possibly TRBD1 (6 bases). Germline CDR1 and CDR2: SEHNR and FQNEAQ (reference sequence). This CDR3 contains 13 residues. The V and J ends lost 5 bases and 2 bases respectively, with 9 bases between them.

This clonotype was seen a handful of times. This chain connects TRBV7-2 to TRBJ2-7, with TRBD2 matching over 8 bases. CDR1 is SGHTA, CDR2 FQGNSA, per germline. There are 15 residues in the CDR3. V shed 2 bases, J shed 2 bases, and the junction held 5 bases outside the gene matches. CDR3 loop: CASSLSGRGAYEQYV. CDR3 coding DNA: TGTGCCAGCAGCTTATCGGGGCGGGGGGCCTACGAGCAGTACGTC.

This clonotype was seen a few times. The J gene is TRBJ2-1, the V gene TRBV7-2; D is uncertain. Trimming stripped 0 bases from V and 10 bases from J, with 10 bases between. The germline V gene encodes CDR1 SGHTA and CDR2 FQGNSA. The CDR3 spans 13 residues. The CDR3 loop reads CASSLARAPEQFF. The DNA for the CDR3 is TGTGCCAGCAGCTTAGCTAGGGCTCCCGAGCAGTTCTTC.